The TCR beta chain described here comes from a study of blood T cell repertoires in COVID-19. In the study overall: COVID-19 samples, acute and convalescent, were from the United States, Italy and Spain.

In the authors' methods: Reference gene primer amplification in the assay estimated nucleated cell counts. Assay used: immunoSEQ multiplex PCR; TCRdb lists only in-frame clones, some missing. D and trimming were read from the DNA, whereas the V and J calls and clone size are those reported in that table. Of 25,000 to 35,000 clones in the sample, about 88% are singletons; the top ten hold approximately 12%. Deletions cut 4 bases from V and 0 bases from J, with 9 bases between. This CDR3 region has 14 residues. The V gene's germline CDR1 is SNHLY and CDR2 FYNNEI. The chain couples TRBV2 to TRBJ1-2; D remains ambiguous. The sequenced sample was peripheral blood. The origin of this receptor is a human donor in a cohort sampled during active COVID-19. The donor label of this sample is uncertain. The CDR3 spells CASSARVTNYGYTF. The CDR3 bases are TGTGCCAGCAGTGCGAGAGTGACTAACTATGGCTACACCTTC.